This TCR beta chain emerged from a study of blood T cell repertoires in COVID-19. Whole-study context: Acute and convalescent COVID-19 samples came from the United States, Italy and Spain.

Original data processing: Cell counts per sample came from amplifying reference gene primers. This table comes from immunoSEQ multiplex PCR, and its TCRdb copy is limited to in-frame clones, with some not included. That table furnishes V, J and clone size, whereas the DNA furnished D and trimming. The sample lists 70,000 to 85,000 clones, approximately 82% occurring once. Germline V lookup: CDR1 SGHTA, CDR2 FQGNSA. The CDR3 runs to 17 residues. Trimming pared 4 bases from V and 1 base from J, leaving 17 bases between. The TCR was taken from a man aged 55 to 70 with acute or convalescent COVID-19. The sequencing input was peripheral blood. The chain uses TRBV7-2 and TRBJ2-1, with a tentative D call TRBD2 (7 bases). CDR3 sequence: CASSSTLGGGSYNEQFF. CDR3 coding DNA: TGTGCCAGCAGCTCGACCCTAGGGGGGGGTTCCTACAATGAGCAGTTCTTC.